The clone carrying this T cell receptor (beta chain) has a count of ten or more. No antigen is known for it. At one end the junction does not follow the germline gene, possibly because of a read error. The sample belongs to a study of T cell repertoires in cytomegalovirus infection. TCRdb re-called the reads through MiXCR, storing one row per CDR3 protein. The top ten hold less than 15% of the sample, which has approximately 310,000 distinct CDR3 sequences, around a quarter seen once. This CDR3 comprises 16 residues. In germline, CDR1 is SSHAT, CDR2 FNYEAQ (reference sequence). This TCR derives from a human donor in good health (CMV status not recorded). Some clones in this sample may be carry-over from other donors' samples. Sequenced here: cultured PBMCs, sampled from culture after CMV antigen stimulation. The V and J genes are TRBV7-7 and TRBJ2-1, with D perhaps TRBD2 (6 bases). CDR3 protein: CASSPTRGSSYNEQFF. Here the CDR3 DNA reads TGTGCTAGCAGCCCAACTCGGGGGAGCTCCTACAATGAGCAGTTCTTC.